The 10 T cell receptor beta chains below were found in one sample sequenced in a study of blood T cell repertoires in COVID-19. Sequenced by immunoSEQ multiplex PCR; TCRdb stores in-frame clones only, minus some. The table has more than 350,000 clones, roughly 84% seen once. Specimen: PBMCs or T cells enriched from blood (not recorded which). The receptors were sampled from a woman aged 18-29 years who had been exposed to COVID-19.

The genes are TRBV6-5 and TRBJ2-7; TRBD1 might be the D (5 bases). Looked up from germline, CDR1 is MNHEY and CDR2 is SVGAGI. V was shortened by 7 bases and J by 5 bases, with 18 bases between the two germline ends. The CDR3 runs to 14 residues. CDR3 sequence reads: CASKKAGINNEQYF. The CDR3 region has the DNA TGTGCCAGCAAAAAAGCAGGGATTAACAACGAGCAGTACTTC.

The rearrangement links TRBV5-4 to TRBJ1-1; TRBD1 is a possible D gene (5 bases). Trimming cost V 5 bases and J 3 bases, with 14 bases left between them. This CDR3 contains 14 residues. CDR1 is SGHNT, CDR2 YYREEE, per germline (reference sequence). The CDR3 bases are TGTGCCAGCAGTCTGGGGGGGAGTTACACTGAAGCTTTCTTT. It translates to CASSLGGSYTEAFF.

The chain uses TRBV28 and TRBJ2-2, with D maybe TRBD1 (6 bases). Germline V gene sequence: CDR1 MDHEN, CDR2 SYDVKM. V was shortened by 5 bases and J by 0 bases, with 19 bases between the two germline ends. CDR3 size: 18 residues. The CDR3 reads CASSQVRWGHTNTGELFF. CDR3 coding DNA: TGTGCCAGCAGTCAGGTTAGGTGGGGACACACGAACACCGGGGAGCTGTTTTTT.

The chain uses TRBV7-9 and TRBJ2-5, with D unresolved. Germline loops: CDR1 SEHNR, CDR2 FQNEAQ (reference sequence). CDR3 length: 14 amino acids. V was shortened by 1 base and J by 2 bases, with 8 bases between the two germline ends. The CDR3 DNA reads TGTGCCAGCAGCTTAGGGCAGTTACAAGAGACCCAGTACTTC. This encodes CASSLGQLQETQYF. Complete variable domain (other parts from reference TRBV7-9 and TRBJ2-5): DTGVSQNPRHKITKRGQNVTFRCDPISEHNRLYWYRQTLGQGPEFLTYFQNEAQLEKSRLLSDRFSAERPKGSFSTLEIQRTEQGDSAMYLCASSLGQLQETQYFGPGTRLLVL.

The chain combines TRBV7-2 with TRBJ2-7; D is uncertain. The germline V gene has CDR1 SGHTA and CDR2 FQGNSA. V shed 2 bases and J shed 0 bases, with 8 bases lying between them. The CDR3 has 14 amino acids. The CDR3 sequence is CASSLMQASYEQYF. CDR3 nucleotides: TGTGCCAGCAGCTTAATGCAGGCCTCCTACGAGCAGTACTTC.

This chain uses TRBV7-9 with TRBJ1-2; 10 bases are a match to TRBD1. V shed 5 bases and J 4 bases; nucleotides not matched to a gene: 7. The CDR3 length is 15 residues. Per germline, CDR1 SEHNR and CDR2 FQNEAQ (reference sequence). The CDR3 coding sequence is TGTGCCAGCAGCCCCGGGGGACAGGGGACCTATGGCTACACCTTC. Its protein product is CASSPGGQGTYGYTF.

The rearrangement links TRBV7-6 to TRBJ2-1; D is uncertain. V shed 8 bases and J shed 6 bases, with 8 bases lying between them. The length of the CDR3 is 11 residues. From germline, CDR1 is SGHVS and CDR2 FNYEAQ. This CDR3 is CASSRLNEQFF. The CDR3 region has the DNA TGTGCCAGCTCCCGTCTCAATGAGCAGTTCTTC.

The chain employs TRBV13 and TRBJ2-6, with 7 bases aligning to TRBD1. CDR3 length: 18 amino acids. Germline values: CDR1 PRHDT, CDR2 FYEKMQ (reference sequence). V was clipped by 5 bases and J by 1 base; unmatched bases: 11. CDR3 sequence: CASSPETGQGSGANVLTF. CDR3 in DNA: TGTGCCAGCAGCCCTGAGACAGGGCAGGGATCTGGGGCCAACGTCCTGACTTTC.

The chain combines TRBV21-1 with TRBJ2-7; TRBD2, the table's D call, lacks a check against the DNA. TRBV21-1 is tagged as a pseudogene. The CDR3 length is 14 residues. CDR3 in DNA: TGTGCCAGCAGCAAAGGCGGGAGATGCTACGAGCAGTACTTC. Translating it yields CASSKGGRCYEQYF.

The V call is TRBV19, the J call TRBJ2-3; 13 positions match TRBD2. This CDR3 spans 17 amino acids. V was clipped by 8 bases and J by 2 bases; unmatched bases: 10. Per the germline V gene, CDR1 is LNHDA and CDR2 is SQIVND (reference sequence). CDR3 amino acids: CASDYGTSGVSTDTQYF. CDR3 in DNA: TGTGCCAGTGACTATGGGACTAGCGGGGTATCCACAGATACGCAGTATTTT.